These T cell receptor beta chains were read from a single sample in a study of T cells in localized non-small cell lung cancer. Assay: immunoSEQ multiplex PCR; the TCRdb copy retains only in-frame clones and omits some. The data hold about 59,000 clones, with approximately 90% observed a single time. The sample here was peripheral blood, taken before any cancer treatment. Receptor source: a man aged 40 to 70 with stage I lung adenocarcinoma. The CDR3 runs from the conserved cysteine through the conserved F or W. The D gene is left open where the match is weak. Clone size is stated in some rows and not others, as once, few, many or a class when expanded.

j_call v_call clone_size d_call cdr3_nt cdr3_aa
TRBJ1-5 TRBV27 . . TGTGCCAGCAGTTTTAGCACGGGGAATCAGCCCCAGCATTTT CASSFSTGNQPQHF
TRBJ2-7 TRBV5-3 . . TGTGCCAGAAGCTCCCCGGGAGGGGGCTCCTTATACGAGCAGTACTTC CARSSPGGGSLYEQYF
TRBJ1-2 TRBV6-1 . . TGTGCCAGCAGTTCGAAAAGAGGCTACACCTTC CASSSKRGYTF
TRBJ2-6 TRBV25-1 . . TGTGCCAGCAGTGAATCAGGGTCTGGGGCCAACGTCCTGACTTTC CASSESGSGANVLTF
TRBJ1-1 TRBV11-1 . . TGTGCCAGCAGCCCAGCCTCCGGGGGCACTGAAGCTTTCTTT CASSPASGGTEAFF
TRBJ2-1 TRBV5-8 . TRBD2 TGTGCCAGCAGCTTGGGACTAGCGGGATTTATTGAGCAGTTCTTC CASSLGLAGFIEQFF
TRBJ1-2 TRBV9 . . TGTGCCAGCGGTGCGGGGGTGGCTGGCTACACCTTC CASGAGVAGYTF
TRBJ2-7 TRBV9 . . TGTGCCAGCAGCGTAGGATGGGGGATCCTGGGCTACGAGCAGTACTTC CASSVGWGILGYEQYF
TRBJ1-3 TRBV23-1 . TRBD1 TGCGCCAGCAGTCGGACGGACAGGGCTGGAAACACCATATATTTT CASSRTDRAGNTIYF
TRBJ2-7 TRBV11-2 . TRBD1 TGTGCCAGCAGCTTCCCCGGGACAGGGTACGAGCAGTACTTC CASSFPGTGYEQYF
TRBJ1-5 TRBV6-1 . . TGTGCCAGCGGGGCTTCTGGCAATCAGCCCCAGCATTTT CASGASGNQPQHF
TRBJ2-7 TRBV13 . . TGTGCCAGCAGCTTAGCGGGAGTATCCTACGAGCAGTACTTC CASSLAGVSYEQYF
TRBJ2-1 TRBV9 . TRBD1 TGTGCCAGCAGCATCGACAGGGGGGGCTACAATGAGCAGTTCTTC CASSIDRGGYNEQFF
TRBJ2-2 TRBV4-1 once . TGCGCCAGCAGCCCGCACAGGGCTGGGGCCGGGGAGCTGTTTTTT CASSPHRAGAGELFF
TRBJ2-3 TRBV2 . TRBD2 TGTGCCAGCAGTGCGAGACTAGCGTTAGATACGCAGTATTTT CASSARLALDTQYF
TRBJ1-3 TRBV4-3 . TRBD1 TGCGCCAGCAGCCAAGGACAGGGGGTATTTGGAAACACCATATATTTT CASSQGQGVFGNTIYF
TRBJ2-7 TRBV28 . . TGTGCCAGCAGAACCCGTGGGGGCCCCTACGAGCAGTACTTC CASRTRGGPYEQYF
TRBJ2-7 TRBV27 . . TGTGCCAGCAGTTTACAAGGGGCTGGCGAGCAGTACTTC CASSLQGAGEQYF
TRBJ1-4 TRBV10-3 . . TGTGCCATCAGTGGGAGTCTAATACCCTCAAAAATAGGTGATGAAAAACTGTTTTTT CAISGSLIPSKIGDEKLFF
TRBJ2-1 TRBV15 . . TGTGCCACCAGCAGCCGGGAAAGCGACAATGAGCAGTTCTTC CATSSRESDNEQFF
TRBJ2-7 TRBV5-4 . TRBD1 TGTGCCAGCAGAGCCGGGACAGGGTCCTCCTACGAGCAGTACTTC CASRAGTGSSYEQYF
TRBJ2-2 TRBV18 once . TGTGCCAGCTCAACCCGAAATGGGTTCACCGGGGAGCTGTTTTTT CASSTRNGFTGELFF
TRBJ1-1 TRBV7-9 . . TGTGCCAGCAGCTTAGCGTTAGGGGGGGCGCTCACTGAAGCTTTCTTT CASSLALGGALTEAFF
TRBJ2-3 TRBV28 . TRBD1 TGTGCCAGCAGCCAACAGGGGGGTAACGCAGATACGCAGTATTTT CASSQQGGNADTQYF
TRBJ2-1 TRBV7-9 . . TGTGCCAGCGAAGAGTACGATGAGCAGTTCTTC CASEEYDEQFF
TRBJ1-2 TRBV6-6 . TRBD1 TGTGCCAGCAGTCTCCGGGACAGGGTTAAAAACTATGGCTACACCTTC CASSLRDRVKNYGYTF
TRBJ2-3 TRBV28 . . TGTGCCAGCAGTTTCGGAAGAGATACGCAGTATTTT CASSFGRDTQYF
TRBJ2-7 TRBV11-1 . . TGTGCCAGCAGCTTAGCGATATCAGGGCTCACAACGAACGAGCAGTACTTC CASSLAISGLTTNEQYF
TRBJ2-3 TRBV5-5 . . TGTGCCAGCAGGCCAGGGGTATGGGTAGATACGCAGTATTTT CASRPGVWVDTQYF
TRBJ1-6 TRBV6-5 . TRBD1 TGTGCCAGCAGTTACGAGGGACAGGGACGTAATTCACCCCTCCACTTT CASSYEGQGRNSPLHF
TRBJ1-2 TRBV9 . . TGTGCCAGCAGCTTACAGGGTGGAAACTATGGCTACACCTTC CASSLQGGNYGYTF
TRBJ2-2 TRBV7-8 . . TGTGCCAGCAGCTTGCAGCCTCCCAACACCGGGGAGCTGTTTTTT CASSLQPPNTGELFF
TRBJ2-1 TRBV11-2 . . TGTGCCAGCAGCTTATCCGGGAATGAGCAGTTCTTC CASSLSGNEQFF
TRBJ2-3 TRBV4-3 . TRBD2 TGCGCCAGCAGCCAAGGGGTCGGGAGGGCTCCACAGTCGCAGTATTTT CASSQGVGRAPQSQYF
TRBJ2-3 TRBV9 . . TGTGCCAGCAGCGTAGGGTGGGAACGCACAGATACGCAGTATTTT CASSVGWERTDTQYF
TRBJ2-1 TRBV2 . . TGTGCCAGCAGTGAGGCAGGGTCTCTGGACAATGAGCAGTTCTTC CASSEAGSLDNEQFF
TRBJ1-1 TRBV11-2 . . TGTGCCAGCAGACCTTCGCTGGACAGGAACACTGAAGCTTTCTTT CASRPSLDRNTEAFF
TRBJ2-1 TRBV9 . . TGTGCCAGCAGCGTAGGGAGGGGGCGTACTACTTTTGAGCAGTTCTTC CASSVGRGRTTFEQFF
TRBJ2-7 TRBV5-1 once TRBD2 TGCGCCAGCAGCGCCTCCGGTACTAGCGGGATTGAAGAGCAGTACTTC CASSASGTSGIEEQYF
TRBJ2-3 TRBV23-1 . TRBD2 TGCGCCAGCAGTCACCAGCTAGCGGGAGATCAGACAGATACGCAGTATTTT CASSHQLAGDQTDTQYF
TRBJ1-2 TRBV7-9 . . TGTGCCAGCAGCTTAAGATCAGGGGCGCAGGGCTACACCTTC CASSLRSGAQGYTF
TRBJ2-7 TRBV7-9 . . TGTGCCAGCAGCCCTATGACAGACTACGAGCAGTACTTC CASSPMTDYEQYF
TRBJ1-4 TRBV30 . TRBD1 TGTGCCTGGAGAAGGACAGGGCTCAGGGAAAAACTGTTTTTT CAWRRTGLREKLFF
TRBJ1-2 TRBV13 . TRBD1 TGTGCCAGCAGCTTAGGACTTACAGGGGCCAACTATGGCTACACCTTC CASSLGLTGANYGYTF
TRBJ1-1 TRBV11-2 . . TGTGCCAGCAGCTTAGGGCACAGGCTGACTTTCTTT CASSLGHRLTFF
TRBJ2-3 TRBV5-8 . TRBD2 TGTGCCAGCAGCCGAGCTTTAGCGGGACCAGATACGCAGTATTTT CASSRALAGPDTQYF
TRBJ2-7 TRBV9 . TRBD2 TGTGCCAGCAGCGTAGGCGGGAGGGGCCCCTACGAGCAGTACTTC CASSVGGRGPYEQYF